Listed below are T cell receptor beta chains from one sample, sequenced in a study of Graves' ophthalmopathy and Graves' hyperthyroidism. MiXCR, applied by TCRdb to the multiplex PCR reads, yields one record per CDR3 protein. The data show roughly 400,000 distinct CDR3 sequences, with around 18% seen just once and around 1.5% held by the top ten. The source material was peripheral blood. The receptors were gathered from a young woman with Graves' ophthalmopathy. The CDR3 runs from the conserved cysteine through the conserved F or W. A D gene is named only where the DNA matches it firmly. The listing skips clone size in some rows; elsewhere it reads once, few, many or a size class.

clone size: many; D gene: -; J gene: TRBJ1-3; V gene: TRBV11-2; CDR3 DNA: TGTGCCAGCTTAGATACCCCGGGACGCAAGGGAAACACCATATATTTT; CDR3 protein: CASLDTPGRKGNTIYF
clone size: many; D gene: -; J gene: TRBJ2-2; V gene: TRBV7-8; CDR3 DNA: TGTGCCAGCAGCTTAGGTCCAGGCGTGAACACCGGGGAGCTGTTTTTT; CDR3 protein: CASSLGPGVNTGELFF
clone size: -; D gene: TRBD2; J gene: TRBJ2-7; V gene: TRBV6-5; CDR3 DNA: TGTGCCAGCAGTTATATAACTAGCGGGGGAGTCTACGAGCAGTACTTC; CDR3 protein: CASSYITSGGVYEQYF
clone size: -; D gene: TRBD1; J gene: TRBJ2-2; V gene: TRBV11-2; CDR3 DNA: TGTGCCAGCAGCGGAGGACAGGGCTACTTCTCCGGGGAGCTGTTTTTT; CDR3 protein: CASSGGQGYFSGELFF
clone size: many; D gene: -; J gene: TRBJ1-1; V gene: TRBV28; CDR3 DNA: TGTGCCAGCAGATCTCCAGGGGCCTACACTGAAGCTTTCTTT; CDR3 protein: CASRSPGAYTEAFF
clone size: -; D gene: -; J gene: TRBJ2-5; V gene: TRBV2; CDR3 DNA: TGTGCCAGCAGAGGGACAGCGGGGGAGACCCAGTACTTC; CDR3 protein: CASRGTAGETQYF
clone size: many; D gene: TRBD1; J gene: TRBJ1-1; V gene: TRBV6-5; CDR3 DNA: TGTGCCAGCAGTACCAGACAGGGGACAAACACTGAAGCTTTCTTT; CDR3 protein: CASSTRQGTNTEAFF
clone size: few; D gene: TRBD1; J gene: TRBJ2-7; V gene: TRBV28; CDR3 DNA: TGTGCCAGCATCAGAAGGGGCTCGGGACAGTACGAGCAGTACTTC; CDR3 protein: CASIRRGSGQYEQYF
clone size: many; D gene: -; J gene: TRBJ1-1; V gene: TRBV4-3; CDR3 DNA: TGCGCCAGCAGCCAAGATGCAGGGGCGATCACTGAAGCTTTCTTT; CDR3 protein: CASSQDAGAITEAFF
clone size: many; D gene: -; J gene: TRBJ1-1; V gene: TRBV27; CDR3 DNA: TGTGCCAGCAGTCCCCGGGGACAAGGGACGAACACTGAAGCTTTCTTT; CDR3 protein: CASSPRGQGTNTEAFF
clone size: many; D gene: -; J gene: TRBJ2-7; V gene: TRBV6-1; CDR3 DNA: TGTGCCAGCAGGGAACAGGGCTCCTACGAGCAGTACTTC; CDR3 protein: CASREQGSYEQYF
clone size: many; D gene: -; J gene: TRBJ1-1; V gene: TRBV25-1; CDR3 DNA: TGTGCCAGCAATCAGGGAGGCATGAACACTGAAGCTTTCTTT; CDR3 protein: CASNQGGMNTEAFF
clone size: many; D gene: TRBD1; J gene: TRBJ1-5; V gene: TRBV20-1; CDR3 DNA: TGCAGTGCTAGTTCAGGGGGCGATTTTCAGCCCCAGCATTTT; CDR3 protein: CSASSGGDFQPQHF
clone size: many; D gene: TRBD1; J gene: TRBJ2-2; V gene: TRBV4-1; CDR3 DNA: TGCGCCAGCCGTCGACAGGGGGTCACCGGGGAGCTGTTTTTT; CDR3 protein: CASRRQGVTGELFF
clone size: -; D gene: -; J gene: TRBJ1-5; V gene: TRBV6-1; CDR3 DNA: TGTGCCAGCAGAGGGGCAGGGAATCAGCCCCAGCATTTT; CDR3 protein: CASRGAGNQPQHF
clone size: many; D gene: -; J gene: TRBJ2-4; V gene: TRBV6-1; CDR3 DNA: TGTGCCAGCAGTGAAGCGCGGGGACTTCACTACTTC; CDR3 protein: CASSEARGLHYF
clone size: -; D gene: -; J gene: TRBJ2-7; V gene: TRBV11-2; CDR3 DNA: TGTGCCAGCAGCTTAGGAACAATTGCCTACGAGCAGTACTTC; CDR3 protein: CASSLGTIAYEQYF
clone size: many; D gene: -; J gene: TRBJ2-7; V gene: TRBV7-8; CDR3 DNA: TGTGCCAGCAGCTTAGTAAGGGACGGAAGGTCCTACGAGCAGTACTTC; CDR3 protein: CASSLVRDGRSYEQYF
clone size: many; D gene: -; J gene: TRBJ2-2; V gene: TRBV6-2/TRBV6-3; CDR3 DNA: TGTGCCAGCAGACGAAGGGGGGGGAAGGACACCGGGGAGCTGTTTTTT; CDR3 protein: CASRRRGGKDTGELFF
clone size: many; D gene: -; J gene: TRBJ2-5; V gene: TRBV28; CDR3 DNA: TGTGCCCTCAAGGGCACCAACCAAGAGACCCAGTACTTC; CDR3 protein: CALKGTNQETQYF
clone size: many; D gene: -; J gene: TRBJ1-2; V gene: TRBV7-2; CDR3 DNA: TGTGCCAGCAGCTTAGCAGCACGGAACTATGGCTACACCTTC; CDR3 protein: CASSLAARNYGYTF
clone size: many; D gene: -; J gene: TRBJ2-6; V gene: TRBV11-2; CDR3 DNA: TGTGCCAGCAGCTTGGTTCAGGCTGGGGCCAACGTCCTGACTTTC; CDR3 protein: CASSLVQAGANVLTF
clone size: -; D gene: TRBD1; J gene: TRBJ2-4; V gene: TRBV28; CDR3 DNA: TGTGCCAGCAGTTTAGCGGGACAGGGGGCTAACATTCAGTACTTC; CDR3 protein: CASSLAGQGANIQYF
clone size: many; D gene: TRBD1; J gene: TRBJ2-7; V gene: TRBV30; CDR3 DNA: TGTGCCTGGAGTTCCGGGACAGGGGTCTACGAGCAGTACTTC; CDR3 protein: CAWSSGTGVYEQYF
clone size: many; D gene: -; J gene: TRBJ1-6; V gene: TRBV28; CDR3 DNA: TGTGCCAGCAGTTATTCGGGACAACTGCGGGATAATTCACCCCTCCACTTT; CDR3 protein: CASSYSGQLRDNSPLHF
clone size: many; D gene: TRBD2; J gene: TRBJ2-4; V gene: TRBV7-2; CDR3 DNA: TGTGCCAGCAGCCCGGGACTAGAGGGAAACATTCAGTACTTC; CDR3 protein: CASSPGLEGNIQYF
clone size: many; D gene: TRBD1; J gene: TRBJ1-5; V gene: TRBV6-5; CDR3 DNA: TGTGCCAGCAGCGCGATCCCGGGACAGGGAGACAATCAGCCCCAGCATTTT; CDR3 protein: CASSAIPGQGDNQPQHF
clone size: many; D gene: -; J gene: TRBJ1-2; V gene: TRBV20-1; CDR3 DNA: TGCAGTGCTAGTTCGCTCAGTACCGGCTACACCTTC; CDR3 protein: CSASSLSTGYTF
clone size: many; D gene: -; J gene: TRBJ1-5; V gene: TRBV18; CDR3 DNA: TGTGCCAGCTCACCACGGGCCAGTAGCAATCAGCCCCAGCATTTT; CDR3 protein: CASSPRASSNQPQHF
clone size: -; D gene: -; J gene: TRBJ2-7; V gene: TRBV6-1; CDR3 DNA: TGTGCCAGCAGTGAATCCCGCGGAGACCCCTACGAGCAGTACTTC; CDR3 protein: CASSESRGDPYEQYF
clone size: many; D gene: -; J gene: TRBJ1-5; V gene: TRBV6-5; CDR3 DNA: TGTGCCAGCAGCCCTAGGGCCTACTGGCGGGTTCAGCCCCAGCATTTT; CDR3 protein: CASSPRAYWRVQPQHF
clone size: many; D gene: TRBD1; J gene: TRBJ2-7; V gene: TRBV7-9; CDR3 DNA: TGTGCCAGCAGACCCGGGACAGGGACATACTACGAGCAGTACTTC; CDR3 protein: CASRPGTGTYYEQYF
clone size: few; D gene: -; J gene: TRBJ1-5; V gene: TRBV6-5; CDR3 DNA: TGTGCCAGCAGTTTAAACGGCGGGGGAGGCCAGCCCCAGCATTTT; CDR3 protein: CASSLNGGGGQPQHF
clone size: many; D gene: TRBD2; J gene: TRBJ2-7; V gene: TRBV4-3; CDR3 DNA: TGCGCCAGCAGCCAATGGACTAGCTCCTACGAGCAGTACTTC; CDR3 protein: CASSQWTSSYEQYF
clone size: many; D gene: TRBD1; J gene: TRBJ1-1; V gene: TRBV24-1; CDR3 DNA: TGTGCCACCAGTGATTCCGGGACAGGGACCATGAACACTGAAGCTTTCTTT; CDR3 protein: CATSDSGTGTMNTEAFF
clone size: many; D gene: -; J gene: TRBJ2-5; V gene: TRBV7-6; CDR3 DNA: TGTGCCAGCAGCTTACTACCCCTCATAGGGGAGACCCAGTACTTC; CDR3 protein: CASSLLPLIGETQYF
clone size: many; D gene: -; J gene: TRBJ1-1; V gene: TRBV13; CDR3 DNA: TGTGCCAGCAGCCTACCTGGGGTCATGAACACTGAAGCTTTCTTT; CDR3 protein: CASSLPGVMNTEAFF
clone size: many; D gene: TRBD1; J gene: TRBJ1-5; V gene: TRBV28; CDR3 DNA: TGTGCCAGCAGTTTGCCCCAGGGGGGGAATCAGCCCCAGCATTTT; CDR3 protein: CASSLPQGGNQPQHF
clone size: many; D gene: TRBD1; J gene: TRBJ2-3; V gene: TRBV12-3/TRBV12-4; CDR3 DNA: TGTGCCAGCAGTACGGGACAGGGGAAGGATACGCAGTATTTT; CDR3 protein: CASSTGQGKDTQYF
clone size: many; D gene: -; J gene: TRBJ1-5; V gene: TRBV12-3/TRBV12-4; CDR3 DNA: TGTGCCAGCAGTGCCAGGGTGAACCAGCCCCAGCATTTT; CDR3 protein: CASSARVNQPQHF
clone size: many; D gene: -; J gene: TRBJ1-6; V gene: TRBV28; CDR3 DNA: TGTGCCAGCAGTTTACGAACCCCAGCGGGATATAATTCACCCCTCCACTTT; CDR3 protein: CASSLRTPAGYNSPLHF
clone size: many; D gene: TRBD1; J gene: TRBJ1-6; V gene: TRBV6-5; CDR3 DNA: TGTGCCAGCGGTCAGGGGGCTGGAAATTCACCCCTCCACTTT; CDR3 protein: CASGQGAGNSPLHF
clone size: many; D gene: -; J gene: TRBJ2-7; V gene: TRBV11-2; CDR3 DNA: TGTGCCAGCAGCTTAGAGACAGGTTTCTCCCCCTACGAGCAGTACTTC; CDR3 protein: CASSLETGFSPYEQYF
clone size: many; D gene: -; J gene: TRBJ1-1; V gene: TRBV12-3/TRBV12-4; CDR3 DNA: TGTGCCAGCAGCATGGGGGCCGGAACTGAAGCTTTCTTT; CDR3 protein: CASSMGAGTEAFF
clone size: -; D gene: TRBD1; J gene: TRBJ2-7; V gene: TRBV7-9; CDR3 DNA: TGTGCCAGCAGCTTAGAATACGGGACAGACTACGAGCAGTACTTC; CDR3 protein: CASSLEYGTDYEQYF
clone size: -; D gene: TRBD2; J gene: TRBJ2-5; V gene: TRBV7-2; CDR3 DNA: TGTGCCAGCAGCTCTCGGCTAAATAGCGGGAGTGAGACCCAGTACTTC; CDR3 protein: CASSSRLNSGSETQYF
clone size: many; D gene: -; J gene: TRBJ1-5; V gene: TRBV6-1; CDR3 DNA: TGTGCCAGCAGCCGCGGGACCAGAGATCAGCCCCAGCATTTT; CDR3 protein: CASSRGTRDQPQHF
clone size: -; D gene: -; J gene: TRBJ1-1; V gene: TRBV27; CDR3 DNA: TGTGCCAGCAGGCCATACGGGTGGGACACTGAAGCTTTCTTT; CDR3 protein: CASRPYGWDTEAFF
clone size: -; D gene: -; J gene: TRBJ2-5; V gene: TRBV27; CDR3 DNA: TGTGCCAGCAGTGGGGGGTATGCGCTATCCGCCCAGTACTTC; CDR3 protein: CASSGGYALSAQYF
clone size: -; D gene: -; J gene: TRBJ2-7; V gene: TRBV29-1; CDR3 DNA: TGCAGCGCCGGAAGGGAGATGGGCGAGCAGTACTTC; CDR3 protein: CSAGREMGEQYF
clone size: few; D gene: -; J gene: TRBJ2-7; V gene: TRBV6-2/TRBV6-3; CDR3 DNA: TGTGCCAGCAGTTCCGGGGGGGACAGGGCCCACGAGCAGTACTTC; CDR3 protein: CASSSGGDRAHEQYF
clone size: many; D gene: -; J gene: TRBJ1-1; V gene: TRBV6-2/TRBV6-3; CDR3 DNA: TGTGCCAGCAGAAGGGGAATGGGCACTGAAGCTTTCTTT; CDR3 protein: CASRRGMGTEAFF
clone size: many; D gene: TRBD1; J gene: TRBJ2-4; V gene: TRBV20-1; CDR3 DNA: TGCAGTGCTAAGCTTCCTGGGACAGACAAAAACATTCAGTACTTC; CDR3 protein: CSAKLPGTDKNIQYF